These 24 T cell receptor beta chains originate from one sample sequenced in a study of glioma-infiltrating T cells after dendritic cell vaccination. Produced via immunoSEQ multiplex PCR; TCRdb's table is partial and in-frame only. This sample yields about 49,000 clones, of which 85% are seen a single time; over 10% belongs to the top ten. This sample comprised blood, obtained before dendritic cell vaccination. The receptors here all came from a human donor with glioblastoma.

This chain uses TRBV9 with TRBJ2-3, with 16 bases that match TRBD2. CDR3 size: 20 residues. Germline assignment: CDR1 SGDLS and CDR2 YYNGEE. Germline trimming cut 4 bases from V and 0 bases from J; bases unmatched to any gene: 11. CDR3 in amino acids: CASSSLGGLAGGPSTDTQYF. CDR3 sequence (DNA): TGTGCCAGCAGCTCCCTAGGGGGACTAGCGGGAGGGCCGAGCACAGATACGCAGTATTTT. Filled out from reference TRBV9 and TRBJ2-3, the complete variable domain reads DSGVTQTPKHLITATGQRVTLRCSPRSGDLSVYWYQQSLDQGLQFLIQYYNGEERAKGNILERFSAQQFPDLHSELNLSSLELGDSALYFCASSSLGGLAGGPSTDTQYFGPGTRLTVL.

The chain links TRBV19 to TRBJ1-1; 10 bases agree with TRBD1. Germline V gives CDR1 LNHDA, CDR2 SQIVND (reference sequence). V trimming: 4 bases; J trimming: 1 base; junction bases outside the gene matches: 3. This CDR3 has 15 residues. This CDR3 is CASSRDRGGNTEAFF. CDR3 coding DNA: TGTGCCAGTAGTAGGGACAGGGGAGGGAACACTGAAGCTTTCTTT. Looking up the rest from reference TRBV19 and TRBJ1-1 gives the full variable domain: DGGITQSPKYLFRKEGQNVTLSCEQNLNHDAMYWYRQDPGQGLRLIYYSQIVNDFQKGDIAEGYSVSREKKESFPLTVTSAQKNPTAFYLCASSRDRGGNTEAFFGQGTRLTVV.

The chain carries TRBV6-5 and TRBJ2-2, with 9 bases matching TRBD1. CDR1 is MNHEY and CDR2 is SVGAGI in the germline V gene. V gave up 7 bases and J gave up 4 bases; unmatched junction bases: 7. This CDR3 contains 15 residues. CDR3 residues: CASNDRGIGTGELFF. The DNA for the CDR3 is TGTGCCAGCAATGACAGGGGGATCGGCACCGGGGAGCTGTTTTTT.

The chain combines TRBV30 with TRBJ2-1, with 10 bases lining up with TRBD2. Germline CDR1 GTSNPN, CDR2 SVGIG (reference sequence). The V segment lost 0 bases and the J segment 10 bases; nucleotides outside the gene matches: 9. The CDR3 contains 15 residues. DNA of the CDR3: TGTGCCTGGAGTGTCTCCAGCGGGAGGGCCCGGGAGCAGTTCTTC. As protein: CAWSVSSGRAREQFF.

In its sample, this clone was seen a few times. This chain links TRBV7-3 with TRBJ2-1; 8 bases agree with TRBD2. Trimming cost V 5 bases and J 5 bases; bases outside gene matches: 11. This CDR3 is built from 16 residues. Germline V CDR1 and CDR2: SGHTA, FQGTGA. The CDR3 sequence is CASSLQGGRNNNEQFF. CDR3 bases: TGTGCCAGCAGCCTTCAGGGCGGGAGGAATAACAATGAGCAGTTCTTC.

This chain connects TRBV5-6 to TRBJ1-6; D call uncertain. Germline V CDR1 and CDR2: SGHDT, YYEEEE. This CDR3 has 15 residues. V dropped 0 bases and J dropped 4 bases, with 8 bases sitting between them. CDR3 residues: CASSLGTLYNSPLHF. The CDR3 nucleotides read TGTGCCAGCAGCTTGGGCACTCTGTATAATTCACCCCTCCACTTT.

The rearrangement links TRBV5-1 to TRBJ2-1, with 13 bases that match TRBD2. Germline CDR1 SGHRS, CDR2 YFSETQ. With 2 bases clipped from V and 8 bases from J, the junction kept 4 bases outside the gene matches. This CDR3 has 15 residues. The CDR3 protein is CASSFGLAGVYEQFF. The CDR3 nucleotides are TGCGCCAGCAGCTTCGGACTAGCGGGAGTTTATGAGCAGTTCTTC.

V usage is TRBV11-3 and J usage is TRBJ2-1, with 12 positions matching TRBD2. After removal of 3 bases from V and 0 bases from J, the junction contained 3 bases not matched to a gene. The CDR3 is 17 residues long. Germline assignment: CDR1 SGHNT and CDR2 YENEEA. The CDR3 DNA reads as TGTGCCAGCAGCTTTGGACTAGCGGGGAGCTCCTACAATGAGCAGTTCTTC. Residues: CASSFGLAGSSYNEQFF. The whole variable domain, remainder taken from reference TRBV11-3 and TRBJ2-1, is EAGVVQSPRYKIIEKKQPVAFWCNPISGHNTLYWYLQNLGQGPELLIRYENEEAVDDSQLPKDRFSAERLKGVDSTLKIQPAELGDSAVYLCASSFGLAGSSYNEQFFGPGTRLTVL.

This clone showed up just once. The rearrangement joins TRBV19 to TRBJ1-2; no definite D call. V was cut by 4 bases and J by 1 base, with 7 bases left in between. Germline V CDR1 and CDR2: LNHDA, SQIVND (reference sequence). The CDR3 is 13 amino acids. CDR3 amino acids: CASSKALNYGYTF. Here the CDR3 DNA reads TGTGCCAGTAGTAAAGCTCTTAACTATGGCTACACCTTC.

This clone occurred once. This chain connects TRBV5-4 to TRBJ2-2, with TRBD2 matching 11 bases. The CDR3 contains 16 residues. CDR1 SGHNT and CDR2 YYREEE come from the germline V gene (reference sequence). The J segment lost 6 bases and the V segment lost 1 base, leaving 5 bases of the junction unmatched. CDR3 nucleotide sequence: TGTGCCAGCAGCTTGCCTACTAGCGGGGGACCCGGGGAGCTGTTTTTT. This codes for CASSLPTSGGPGELFF.

The chain joins TRBV30 to TRBJ2-3; no clear D. Between the trimmed V and J ends, which lost 2 bases and 0 bases, there was a span of 6 bases. The CDR3 contains 13 residues. Germline lookup yields CDR1 GTSNPN and CDR2 SVGIG (reference sequence). CDR3 loop: CAWSRVSTDTQYF. The CDR3 DNA is TGTGCCTGGAGTAGAGTTAGCACAGATACGCAGTATTTT.

This clone was observed a single time. This chain joins TRBV7-6 and TRBJ1-2; perhaps TRBD1 as D (5 bases). Trimming pared 1 base from V and 4 bases from J, leaving 16 bases between. CDR1 is SGHVS and CDR2 is FNYEAQ in the germline V gene. The CDR3 is 16 amino acids. The CDR3 sequence is CASSLVSFREGYGYTF. In nucleotides, the CDR3 is TGTGCCAGCAGCTTAGTATCGTTCAGGGAGGGCTATGGCTACACCTTC. Full variable domain (remainder filled in from reference TRBV7-6 and TRBJ1-2): GAGVSQSPRYKVTKRGQDVALRCDPISGHVSLYWYRQALGQGPEFLTYFNYEAQQDKSGLPNDRFSAERPEGSISTLTIQRTEQRDSAMYRCASSLVSFREGYGYTFGSGTRLTVV.

This clone was detected only once. V is TRBV10-1 and J is TRBJ1-1; no definite D call. The V gene's germline CDR1 is WNHNN and CDR2 SYGVQD (reference sequence). Trimming removed 0 bases at V and 2 bases at J, with 7 bases between. This CDR3 has 14 residues. CDR3 protein: CASSESTGNTEAFF. The CDR3 nucleotides read TGCGCCAGCAGTGAGTCGACGGGAAACACTGAAGCTTTCTTT.

Only one count was recorded for this clone. V gene TRBV27 combines with J gene TRBJ2-1; TRBD2 aligns across 14 bases. V shed 4 bases and J 7 bases; nucleotides not matched to a gene: 6. In germline, CDR1 is MNHEY, CDR2 SMNVEV (reference sequence). CDR3 length equals 16 residues. CDR3 bases: TGTGCCAGCAGTTCGACTAGCGGGAGGGCCAGGAATGAGCAGTTCTTC. This encodes CASSSTSGRARNEQFF.

The chain carries TRBV7-2 and TRBJ2-1; 11 positions agree with TRBD2. The CDR3 is 16 residues long. Germline lookup yields CDR1 SGHTA and CDR2 FQGNSA. V was clipped by 4 bases and J by 4 bases; unmatched bases: 6. Here the CDR3 reads CASSSVGTSGYNEQFF. Written as DNA, the CDR3 is TGTGCCAGCAGCTCGGTAGGGACTAGCGGTTACAATGAGCAGTTCTTC.

The chain combines TRBV7-9 with TRBJ1-4, with a possible D match to TRBD1 (6 bases). The germline V and J ends were trimmed by 3 bases and 5 bases, with 10 bases remaining between them. Per germline, CDR1 SEHNR and CDR2 FQNEAQ (reference sequence). This CDR3 is 14 amino acids long. This CDR3 is CASSFGGPNEKLFF. The CDR3 nucleotides are TGTGCCAGCAGCTTCGGGGGGCCGAATGAAAAACTGTTTTTT.

This rearrangement joins TRBV6-1 to TRBJ1-1; D gene ambiguous. The CDR3 runs 14 residues. Germline V lookup: CDR1 MNHNS, CDR2 SASEGT. The V end lost 6 bases, the J end lost 0 bases, and 11 bases lay between the germline ends. CDR3 nucleotide sequence: TGTGCCAGCAGCCAAATACACATGAACACTGAAGCTTTCTTT. It yields the protein CASSQIHMNTEAFF.

The chain carries TRBV11-3 and TRBJ1-6, with D possibly being TRBD1 (6 bases). The germline V gene encodes CDR1 SGHNT and CDR2 YENEEA. The CDR3 is made up of 19 amino acids. V gave up 5 bases and J gave up 7 bases, with 27 bases separating them. The CDR3 bases are TGTGCCAGCAGCCCCCGACAGGTTCAAAACTCCCTTCTAAATTCACCCCTCCACTTT. This encodes CASSPRQVQNSLLNSPLHF.

This chain links TRBV27 with TRBJ2-3; D is possibly TRBD1 (6 bases). The V gene's germline CDR1 is MNHEY and CDR2 SMNVEV (reference sequence). V lost 3 bases and J lost 9, with 13 bases in between. The CDR3 has 13 residues. The CDR3 protein is CASSFRTADTQYF. The CDR3 DNA is TGTGCCAGCAGTTTTAGGACAGCCGACACGCAGTATTTT.

V usage is TRBV11-3 and J usage is TRBJ2-1, with D possibly TRBD2 on 5 matching bases. The CDR3 runs 15 residues. Germline V lookup: CDR1 SGHNT, CDR2 YENEEA. Trimming left V 3 bases short and J 4 bases short, with 13 bases between. The CDR3 spells CASSLEANPYNEQFF. The CDR3 nucleotides are TGTGCCAGCAGCTTGGAGGCGAACCCATACAATGAGCAGTTCTTC.

Turning to this clone: Other DNA variants within this sample encode the same CDR3. The rearrangement joins TRBV19 to TRBJ2-7; D unclear. The CDR3 is 12 residues long. Germline V gene sequence: CDR1 LNHDA, CDR2 SQIVND (reference sequence). Between the trimmed V and J ends, which lost 6 bases and 0 bases, there was a span of 6 bases. CDR3 nucleotides: TGTGCCAGTAGCCCCTCCTCCTACGAGCAGTACTTC. Translated: CASSPSSYEQYF.

This clone was seen a single time. This chain uses TRBV5-6 with TRBJ2-7, with D possibly TRBD2 on 5 matching bases. Trimming removed 2 bases from V and 4 bases from J, with 10 bases in between. The CDR3 is 13 amino acids. CDR1 and CDR2 (germline): SGHDT, YYEEEE. The DNA for the CDR3 is TGTGCCAGCAGCTTCGGGGTGGGGTACGAGCAGTACTTC. Translated: CASSFGVGYEQYF.

The rearrangement uses TRBV7-8 and TRBJ2-7, with a tentative D call TRBD2 (7 bases). Trimming took 7 bases from V and 1 from J, leaving 17 bases between them. This CDR3 is 15 amino acids long. From germline, CDR1 is SGHVS and CDR2 FQNEAQ. The CDR3 loop reads CASNTRGGASYEQYF. CDR3 sequence (DNA): TGTGCCAGCAACACCCGAGGGGGGGCGTCCTACGAGCAGTACTTC.

The V and J genes are TRBV6-6 and TRBJ2-2; 8 positions match TRBD2. V was pared by 5 bases and J by 2 bases, with 4 bases of the junction left unmatched. Per the germline V gene, CDR1 is MNHNY and CDR2 is SVGAGI (reference sequence). The CDR3 consists of 15 residues. CDR3 protein: CASSLREGNTGELFF. The CDR3 DNA is TGTGCCAGCAGTCTACGGGAGGGAAACACCGGGGAGCTGTTTTTT.